This T cell receptor (beta chain) was documented in a study of blood T cell repertoires in COVID-19. Whole-study context: Sites across the United States, Italy and Spain contributed samples from acute and convalescent COVID-19. PBMCs, B-cell-depleted T cells, or T cells were the source of the cDNA or gDNA that made up the material.

The data were produced by immunoSEQ multiplex PCR, yet TCRdb's version contains in-frame clones alone and is incomplete. The data hold about 28,000 clones, with over 75% observed a single time. The sample holds a few counts of this clone. Trimming removed 0 bases at V and 7 bases at J, with 10 bases between. This CDR3 is 14 amino acids long. Germline V gene sequence: CDR1 MNHEY, CDR2 SVGAGI. The chain is built from TRBV6-5 and TRBJ2-1; tentative D call: TRBD2 (5 bases). This sequence originates from a human donor in a cohort sampled during active COVID-19. Sequencing input: peripheral blood. CDR3 in amino acids: CASSYSTSENEQFF. The CDR3 nucleotides are TGTGCCAGCAGTTACTCAACTAGTGAGAATGAGCAGTTCTTC.